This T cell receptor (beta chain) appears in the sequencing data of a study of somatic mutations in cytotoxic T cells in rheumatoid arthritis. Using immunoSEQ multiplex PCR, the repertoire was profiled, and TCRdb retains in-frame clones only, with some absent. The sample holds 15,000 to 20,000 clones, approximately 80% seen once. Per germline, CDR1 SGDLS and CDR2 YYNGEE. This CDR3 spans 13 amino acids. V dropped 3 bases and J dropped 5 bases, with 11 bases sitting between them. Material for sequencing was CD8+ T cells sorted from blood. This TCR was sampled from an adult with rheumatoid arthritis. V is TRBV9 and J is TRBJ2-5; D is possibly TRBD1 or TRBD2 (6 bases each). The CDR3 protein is CASSGGAWETQYF. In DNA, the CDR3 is TGTGCCAGCAGCGGGGGGGCCTGGGAGACCCAGTACTTC.